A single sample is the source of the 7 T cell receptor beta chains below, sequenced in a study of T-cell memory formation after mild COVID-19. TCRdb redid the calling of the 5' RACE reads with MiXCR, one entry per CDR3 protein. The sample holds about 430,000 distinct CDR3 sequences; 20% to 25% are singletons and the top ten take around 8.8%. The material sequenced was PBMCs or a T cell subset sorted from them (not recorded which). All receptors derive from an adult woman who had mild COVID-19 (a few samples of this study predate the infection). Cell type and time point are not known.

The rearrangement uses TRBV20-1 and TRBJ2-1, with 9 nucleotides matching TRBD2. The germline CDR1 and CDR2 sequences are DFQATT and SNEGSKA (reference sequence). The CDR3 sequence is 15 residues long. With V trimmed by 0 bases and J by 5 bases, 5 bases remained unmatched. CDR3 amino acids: CSARDVAGEDNEQFF. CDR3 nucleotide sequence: TGCAGTGCTAGAGATGTAGCGGGGGAGGACAATGAGCAGTTCTTC.

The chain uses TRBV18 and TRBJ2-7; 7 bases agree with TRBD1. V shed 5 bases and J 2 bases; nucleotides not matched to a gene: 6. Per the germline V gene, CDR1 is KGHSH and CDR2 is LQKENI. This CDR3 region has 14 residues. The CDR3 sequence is CASSSRTGPYEQYF. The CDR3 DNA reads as TGTGCCAGCTCATCCCGGACAGGTCCCTACGAGCAGTACTTC.

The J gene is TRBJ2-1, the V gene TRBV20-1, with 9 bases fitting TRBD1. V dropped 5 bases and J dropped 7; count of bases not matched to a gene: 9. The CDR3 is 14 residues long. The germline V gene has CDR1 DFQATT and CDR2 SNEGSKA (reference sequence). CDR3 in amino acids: CSAYPGQGSNEQFF. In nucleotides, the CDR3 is TGCAGTGCTTACCCGGGACAGGGCTCGAATGAGCAGTTCTTC.

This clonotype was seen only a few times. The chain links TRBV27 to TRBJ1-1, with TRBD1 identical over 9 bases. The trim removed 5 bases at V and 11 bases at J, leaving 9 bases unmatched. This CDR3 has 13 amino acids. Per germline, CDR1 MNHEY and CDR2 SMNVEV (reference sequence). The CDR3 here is CASSRDRVAGAFF. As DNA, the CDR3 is TGTGCCAGCAGTCGGGACAGGGTGGCTGGGGCTTTCTTT.

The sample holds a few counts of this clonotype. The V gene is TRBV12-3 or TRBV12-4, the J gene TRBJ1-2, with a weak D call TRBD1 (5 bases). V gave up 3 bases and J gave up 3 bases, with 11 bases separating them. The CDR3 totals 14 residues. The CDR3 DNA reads TGTGCCAGCAGTTTTGGCAGGGTAGACTATGGCTACACCTTC. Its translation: CASSFGRVDYGYTF.

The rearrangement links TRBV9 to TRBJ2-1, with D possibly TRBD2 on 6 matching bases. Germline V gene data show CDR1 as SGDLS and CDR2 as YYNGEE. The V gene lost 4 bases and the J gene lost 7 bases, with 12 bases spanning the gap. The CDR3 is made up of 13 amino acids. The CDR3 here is CASSPGGLNEQFF. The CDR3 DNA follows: TGTGCCAGCAGCCCCGGGGGTCTAAATGAGCAGTTCTTC.

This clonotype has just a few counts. CDR3 DNA sequence: TGTGCCAGCTCACCACCGGGCTTCTCGACCTACACCGGGGAGCTGTTTTTT. It translates to CASSPPGFSTYTGELFF. The J gene is TRBJ2-2, the V gene TRBV18, with D unclear. CDR1 and CDR2 from the germline V gene are KGHSH and LQKENI. V lost 0 bases, J lost 3 bases, and 14 bases lay in between. The CDR3 runs 17 residues.